This is a list of T cell receptor beta chains from one sample in a study of blood T cell repertoires in COVID-19. Repertoires were generated with immunoSEQ multiplex PCR, while TCRdb's copy carries only in-frame clones and drops some. Altogether approximately 110,000 clones are present, approximately 69% being singletons, with the ten largest covering less than 6.5%. The specimen sequenced was peripheral blood. The receptors were gathered from a man older than 75 with acute or convalescent COVID-19. Both conserved end residues are part of each CDR3. D genes are given only for firm matches. For some rows the clone size is stated as once, few or many, or as a class when expanded; others skip it.

D	V	size	J	CDR3	DNA
.	TRBV6-1	.	TRBJ1-2	CASSEQVGYGYTF	TGTGCCAGCAGTGAACAGGTCGGCTATGGCTACACCTTC
TRBD2	TRBV9	.	TRBJ2-5	CASSVAAGVQETQYF	TGTGCCAGCAGCGTAGCGGCGGGAGTACAAGAGACCCAGTACTTC
TRBD2	TRBV4-1	few	TRBJ2-7	CASSYRLAGVEEQYF	TGCGCCAGCAGCTATCGACTAGCGGGAGTTGAGGAGCAGTACTTC
TRBD2	TRBV27	.	TRBJ2-7	CASSFIAGGPYEQYF	TGTGCCAGCAGTTTCATAGCGGGAGGGCCCTACGAGCAGTACTTC
.	TRBV7-2	.	TRBJ1-1	CASSFNGRTNEAFF	TGTGCCAGCAGCTTTAATGGTAGGACAAATGAAGCTTTCTTT
.	TRBV2	few	TRBJ1-2	CASSLGQRYGYTF	TGTGCCAGCAGTCTCGGACAGAGATATGGCTACACCTTC
.	TRBV6-5	few	TRBJ2-5	CASSYGGETQYF	TGTGCCAGCAGTTACGGGGGGGAGACCCAGTACTTC
.	TRBV5-4	.	TRBJ2-2	CASSQGIGRNTGELFF	TGTGCCAGCAGCCAGGGGATCGGCAGGAACACCGGGGAGCTGTTTTTT
.	TRBV2	.	TRBJ1-1	CASSQNTEAFF	TGTGCCAGCAGCCAAAACACTGAAGCTTTCTTT
.	TRBV28	few	TRBJ1-4	CATWAHNEKLFF	TGTGCCACCTGGGCCCATAATGAAAAACTGTTTTTT
.	TRBV12-3/TRBV12-4	.	TRBJ2-5	CASSFVSQETQYF	TGTGCCAGCAGTTTTGTCAGCCAAGAGACCCAGTACTTC